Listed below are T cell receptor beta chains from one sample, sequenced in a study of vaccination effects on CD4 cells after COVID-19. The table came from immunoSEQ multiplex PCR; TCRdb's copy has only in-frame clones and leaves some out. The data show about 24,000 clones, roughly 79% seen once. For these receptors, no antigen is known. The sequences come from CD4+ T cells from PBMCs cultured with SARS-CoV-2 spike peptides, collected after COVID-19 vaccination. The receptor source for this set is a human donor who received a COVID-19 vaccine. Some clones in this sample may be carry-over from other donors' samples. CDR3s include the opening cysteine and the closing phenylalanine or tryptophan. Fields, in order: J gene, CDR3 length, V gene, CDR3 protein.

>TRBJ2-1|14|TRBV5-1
CASSLPSGLNEQFF
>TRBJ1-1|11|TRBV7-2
CASSLGRVAFF
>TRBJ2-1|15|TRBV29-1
CSAGLAGGGRNEQFF
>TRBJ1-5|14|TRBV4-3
CASSPTSGYQPQHF
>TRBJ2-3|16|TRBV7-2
CASSPRPGTGGDTQYF
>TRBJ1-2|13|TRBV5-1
CASSLGWDYGYTF
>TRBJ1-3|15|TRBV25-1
CASSELRDSGNTIYF
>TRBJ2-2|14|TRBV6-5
CASRPLWDTGELFF
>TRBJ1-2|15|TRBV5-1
CASSLGTVQEAGYTF
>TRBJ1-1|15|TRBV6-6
CATGGSQNRNTEAFF
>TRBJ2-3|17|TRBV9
CASSAILAGGRGDTQYF
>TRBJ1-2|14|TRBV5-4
CASSRDRGGYGYTF
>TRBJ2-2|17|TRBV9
CASSVVYRVVGTGELFF